These T cell receptor beta chains were read from a single sample in a study of blood T cell repertoires in COVID-19. TCRdb's copy holds only in-frame clones and misses some; the assay was immunoSEQ multiplex PCR. This sample has 62,000 or so clones; 70% to 90% occur once, and the top ten carry more than 1.4%. Sequencing input: peripheral blood. The source of these receptors is an older woman with acute or convalescent COVID-19. Each CDR3 is given with its conserved first and last residue.

>TRBJ2-1|TRBV6-2/TRBV6-3|15
CASSYLAVSYNEQFF
>TRBJ1-5|TRBV6-5|13
CASRKTGGEPQHF
>TRBJ2-1|TRBV6-6|16
CASSYLGPARINEQFF
>TRBJ2-1|TRBV5-6|15
CASSLPSGGYNEQFF
>TRBJ2-2|TRBV7-9|13
CASSLTGTGELFF
>TRBJ1-2|TRBV19|12
CASSPGGYGYTF
>TRBJ1-1|TRBV4-1|13
CASSQGRNTEAFF
>TRBJ1-5|TRBV20-1|11
CSAGRYQPQHF
>TRBJ2-7|TRBV2|15
CASSERGSSSYEQYF
>TRBJ2-3|TRBV30|14
CAWVLAGVTEAQYF
>TRBJ2-1|TRBV7-2|17
CASRRQATGALNNEQFF
>TRBJ1-2|TRBV7-2|17
CASSPEGTGFGFYGYTF
>TRBJ1-1|TRBV13|16
CASSLKTGLGNTEAFF
>TRBJ2-3|TRBV28|15
CASMTAGGGTDTQYF
>TRBJ2-5|TRBV7-8|13
CASLNRAGETQYF
>TRBJ2-1|TRBV7-7|15
CASSLGRGNYNEQFF
>TRBJ2-7|TRBV6-5|13
CASTLAGSYEQYF
>TRBJ2-1|TRBV3-1/TRBV3-2|15
CASSPNILGYNEQFF
>TRBJ1-5|TRBV2|14
CASSGTGNNQPQHF
>TRBJ1-5|TRBV3-1/TRBV3-2|13
CASSNSGNQPQHF
>TRBJ1-1|TRBV12-3/TRBV12-4|12
CASSYGGAEAFF
>TRBJ2-3|TRBV30|15
CAFQTGLARTDTQYF
>TRBJ1-3|TRBV3-1/TRBV3-2|18
CASSPRAGGFGSGNTIYF
>TRBJ1-2|TRBV24-1|13
CATSDPRDNGYTF
>TRBJ1-2|TRBV12-3/TRBV12-4|13
CASSPGTGNGYTF
>TRBJ2-1|TRBV7-9|15
CASSLNRDRDHEQFF
>TRBJ2-1|TRBV11-2|18
CASSHGLAALSSYNEQFF
>TRBJ1-3|TRBV2|16
CASSLQGTGSGNTIYF
>TRBJ2-7|TRBV10-3|15
CAISANPSRGGQQYF
>TRBJ1-1|TRBV15|14
CATSRDWSGAEAFF
>TRBJ1-6|TRBV5-6|14
CASGRTLNNSPLHF